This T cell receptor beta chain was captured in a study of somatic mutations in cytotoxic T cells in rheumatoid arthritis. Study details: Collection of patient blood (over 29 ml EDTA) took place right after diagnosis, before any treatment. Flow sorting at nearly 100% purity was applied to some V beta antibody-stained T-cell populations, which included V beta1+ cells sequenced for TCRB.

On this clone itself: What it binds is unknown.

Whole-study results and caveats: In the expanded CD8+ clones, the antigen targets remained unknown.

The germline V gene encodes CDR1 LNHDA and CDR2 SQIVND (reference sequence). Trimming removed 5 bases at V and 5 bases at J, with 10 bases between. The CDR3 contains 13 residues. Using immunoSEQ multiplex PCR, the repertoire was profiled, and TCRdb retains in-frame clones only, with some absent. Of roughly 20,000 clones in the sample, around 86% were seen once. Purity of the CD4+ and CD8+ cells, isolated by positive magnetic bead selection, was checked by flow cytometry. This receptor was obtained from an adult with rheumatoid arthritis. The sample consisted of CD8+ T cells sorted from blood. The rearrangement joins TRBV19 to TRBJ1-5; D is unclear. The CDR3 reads CASSQGRDQPQHF. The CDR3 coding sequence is TGTGCCAGTAGTCAAGGGAGGGATCAGCCCCAGCATTTT.